The 3 T cell receptor beta chains reported below all come from one sample, sequenced in a study of Graves' ophthalmopathy and Graves' hyperthyroidism. Scientists amplified the TCR beta CDR3 regions from RNA transcripts. Second-round multiplex PCR followed a first-round RT-PCR using HTBI primers. TCRdb recomputed calls from the multiplex PCR reads with MiXCR, one row per CDR3 protein. Here the sample spans about 500,000 distinct CDR3 sequences, approximately 35% being singletons. Sequencing was performed on peripheral blood or thyroid tissue (not recorded which). The receptors derive from an adult man with Graves' hyperthyroidism.

This clonotype has ten or more counts. The chain has TRBV2 and TRBJ1-1; a weak D match, TRBD1 (5 bases). CDR1 is SNHLY and CDR2 is FYNNEI in the germline V gene. The CDR3 runs to 15 residues. V gave up 0 bases and J gave up 4 bases, with 12 bases separating them. CDR3 protein: CASSEAGVIGTEAFF. The CDR3 DNA sequence: TGTGCCAGCAGTGAAGCGGGGGTAATCGGCACTGAAGCTTTCTTT.

This clonotype was detected ten times or more. The chain uses TRBV29-1 and TRBJ2-5, with a tentative D call TRBD1 (6 bases). Trimming pared 3 bases from V and 5 bases from J, leaving 16 bases between. The germline V gene encodes CDR1 SQVTM and CDR2 ANQGSEA. The CDR3 totals 14 residues. CDR3 region: CSVDGRGSGETQYF. The CDR3 bases are TGCAGCGTTGATGGCAGGGGATCAGGGGAGACCCAGTACTTC.

This chain uses TRBV2 with TRBJ2-7, with D unclear. The germline gives CDR1 SNHLY, CDR2 FYNNEI. The CDR3 runs to 14 residues. Trimming cost V 1 base and J 2 bases, with 9 bases left between them. In nucleotides, the CDR3 is TGTGCCAGCAGTGAAGTGGTCTCAACCTACGAGCAGTACTTC. Amino acid sequence: CASSEVVSTYEQYF.